This T cell receptor (beta chain) originates from a study of T cell responses to AZD1222 COVID-19 vaccine. TCRdb's table, derived via immunoSEQ multiplex PCR, lists solely in-frame clones and lacks some. The repertoire holds under 150,000 clones, with around nine tenths as singletons. The CDR3 contains 16 residues. Germline assignment: CDR1 SQVTM and CDR2 ANQGSEA. Trimming took 4 bases from V and 0 from J; bases not matched to a gene: 9. Study-level findings and limits: Donors in the cohort were predominantly white British and more often female, and clonal diversity was possibly underestimated. Spike-specific TCR breadth and depth were elevated following two AZD1222 doses.

On this clone itself: Its matching antigen is unknown.

The rearrangement joins TRBV29-1 to TRBJ2-3; 8 bases are a match to TRBD2. Specimen: peripheral blood, collected on day 0 of MenACWY control vaccination. The sequence was obtained from an adult in good health. The chain's CDR3 is CSVGGTRDSSTDTQYF. The CDR3 DNA reads as TGCAGCGTTGGGGGGACTAGAGATTCTAGCACAGATACGCAGTATTTT.